The clone carrying this T cell receptor beta chain was seen a few times. No antigen is known for it. The germline V gene has CDR1 LNHDA and CDR2 SQIVND (reference sequence). The V segment lost 7 bases and the J segment 0 bases; nucleotides outside the gene matches: 5. The CDR3 length is 14 residues. The record originates from a study of cytomegalovirus exposure and HLA in healthy donors. Study conclusions and caveats: Researchers reported that a few CMV-associated chains were confirmed in vitro as CMV antigen-specific. A link between a missense DCLRE1C variant and TCR beta V- and J-gene trimming emerged from a later analysis.

PCR employed 60 Vbeta and 13 Jbeta primers. The method was immunoSEQ multiplex PCR; TCRdb's version includes in-frame clones alone and lacks a portion of them. Of fewer than 150,000 clones detected, approximately 80% appear once; the ten largest clones hold about 4.7%. The sequencing sample was made of PBMCs. The sequence derives from a male donor in good health and CMV-seronegative. The genes are TRBV19 and TRBJ1-1, with TRBD1 identical over 7 bases. The CDR3 spells CASKVGGMNTEAFF. CDR3 nucleotides: TGTGCCAGTAAAGTAGGGGGCATGAACACTGAAGCTTTCTTT.